This record concerns one T cell receptor (beta chain) sequence. The antigen this receptor binds is unknown. No much larger clonotype is one base removed from it; base qualities were not supplied. These data belong to a study of cytomegalovirus exposure and HLA in healthy donors (TCRdb year 2017). With respect to the entire study: According to an earlier analysis of several hundred of the donors, about 179 million T cells yielded over 90 million unique TCR beta sequences and about 280 Gb of sequence data. High-throughput TCR immunosequencing, statistical association of individual TCRs with disease status, and machine learning were combined to predict cytomegalovirus infection status. Among the approximately 420 genotyped donors, approximately 81% belonged to the genetic ancestry cluster associated with self-reported Caucasian donors. An early release that covered about 600 HLA-typed donors contained around 300 gigabases of sequencing data and tens of millions of unique TCR sequences. Among some 400 genotyped donors of the cohort, an average of approximately 240,000 unique TCR beta nucleotide sequences was sequenced per donor, of which 15% to 20% were non-productive. Rather than drawing on any new phenotypic data, the later analysis identified candidate immune exposures from TCR beta sequences and the way those sequences occurred across donors. A later genetic analysis used genome-wide SNP genotypes for about 65% of the 666 donors, treating that subset as a discovery cohort. Class I and class II HLA loci were covered by the typing at four-digit resolution. A later analysis re-analyzed previously published TCR beta repertoires from 650 to 800 donors and added high-resolution HLA genotyping to study TCR occurrence patterns. Donor age, sex, ethnicity and CMV serostatus were compiled together with the repertoire data. The study profiled the T cell repertoires of more than 500 subjects by immunosequencing and related them to cytomegalovirus serostatus. To decide whether each TCR beta V gene segment behaved as functional or pseudogenic, an earlier analysis of some 600 of the donors relied on high-throughput TCR beta sequencing. Typing coverage varied by locus: roughly 629-640 donors for A, B, C, DRB1 and DQB1; some 520 for DQA1; about 590 for DPA1; some 470 for DPB1. The study was designed to test whether signatures of past pathogen exposure could be identified by cataloging public T cell receptors. Every repertoire in the discovery cohort had been generated on one and the same sequencing platform. Along with the approximately 700-subject first cohort, a separate validation cohort of 120 different subjects was used. Roughly 5 DR-DQ haplotypes were handled as single units for association and clustering, since linkage in the cohort was strong.

The cohort was made up of hundreds of healthy bone marrow donors. At the time of sampling, every cohort member was nominally healthy, though immune exposures that went unrecorded were likely present. The donor was CMV seropositive and belonged to the group of 250 to 350 seropositive cohort members. Each donor provided a peripheral blood sample, and peripheral blood mononuclear cells were used for TCR beta sequencing. Genomic DNA extraction from the blood cell samples was performed with the Qiagen DNeasy Blood Extraction Kit. Study-level results and caveats: In vitro tests confirmed that a few of the cytomegalovirus-associated TCR beta chains recognize cytomegalovirus antigens. A later analysis found that most CMV-associated TCR beta chains appeared HLA-restricted, with HLA associations seemingly driven largely by CMV exposure. The authors suggested that the approach could potentially be generalized to other disease states and immunological phenotypes. When HLA alleles, especially DR and DQ, strongly co-occurred, attributing TCR associations to individual alleles was difficult. Sequencing depth was assumed to be roughly uniform across donors in the presence/absence analyses, though that assumption may not hold. According to a later genetic analysis, donors in an Asian-associated ancestry cluster had fewer N-insertions in productive TCRs than the approximately 650-donor mean. Across donors, most TCR sequences were observed very rarely, whereas some public TCRs were present in many individuals. Some IMGT-functional V segments, including TRBV6-2 and TRBV6-3, could not be distinguished by the 87-base-pair reads and were therefore excluded. The earlier analysis of a few hundred of the donors excluded some 15 rarely observed V segments, including chromosome 9 orphons, because counts were too low. Several of the top co-occurrence clusters appeared to be linked to parvovirus B19, influenza, CMV and Epstein-Barr virus, according to a later analysis. The study listed approximately 150 TCR beta chains as associated with cytomegalovirus. In a later analysis, TCR association rates were found to vary across HLA loci, with the most associated TCRs seen for DRB1 alleles and the fewest for HLA-C alleles. This cohort had only TCR beta chains sequenced, and the lack of alpha or paired-chain data limited which features could be detected. In both the original and validation cohorts, the classifier was reported to diagnose cytomegalovirus status with high specificity and sensitivity. A cluster of highly shared sequence variants was judged likely to be a technical artifact of the sequencing pipeline. Broadly in line with IMGT annotations, most TCR beta V segments showed up in productive rearrangements about 87% or about 30% of the time in an earlier analysis of a few hundred of the donors. CMV serostatus was the only immune exposure information available for the cohort. In a later analysis, 16,951 TCR beta sequences were associated with specific HLA alleles at a false discovery rate of 0.05. HLA typing was unavailable for some donors at each locus, so association tests used only the typed subset. An association between a missense DCLRE1C variant and V-gene and J-gene trimming of TCR beta chains was found in a later genetic analysis and replicated in an independent cohort. Linkage disequilibrium might explain the correlated functional status among segregating V segments, but an unknown experimental factor could not be excluded. A further reported finding was that TCR beta sequences accurately predicted the HLA-A and HLA-B alleles for most subjects in the first cohort. In a later analysis, HLA-associated TCR beta chains were found to be more clonally expanded and to have lower generation probabilities than equally common non-associated chains.

The library came from the immunoSEQ multiplex PCR assay. For the multiplex PCR, a mixture combining 60 forward primers for TCR Vbeta segments and 13 reverse primers for TCR Jbeta segments was used. The CDR3 region of rearranged TCR beta genes was amplified from genomic DNA with a multiplex PCR assay. The Illumina HiSeq System was used to sequence the amplified TCR beta libraries as 87-base-pair reads. The study's own analysis went as follows. In a later analysis, approximately 74 million unique TCR beta chains were counted across the roughly 670 repertoires, and approximately 11 million of these chains were shared by at least two donors. Raw reads were error-corrected and collapsed into unique sequences by a nearest-neighbor algorithm in which closely related sequences were merged to remove PCR and sequencing errors. CDR3 sequences were aligned to IMGT reference sequences to assign V, D and J gene segments. For a sequence to be retained, a match of at least six nucleotides to both a V gene segment and a J gene segment was required. A rearrangement counted as productive if the CDR3 had no stop codons and remained in frame with V and J, and every other rearrangement counted as non-productive. CDR3 was defined according to IMGT convention as the region running from the second conserved V-encoded cysteine to the conserved J-encoded phenylalanine. The earlier analysis of approximately 590 of the donors excluded any sequence lacking an unambiguous match to a single V gene segment. An earlier analysis of about 590 of the donors classified V segments as functional when productive rearrangements were above 56.7% and as segregating when the standard deviation between donors was above 5%. A statistical classification framework was developed to diagnose cytomegalovirus status using the catalog of TCR beta chain sequences. In a later analysis, TCR nucleotide sequences were compared against IMGT/GENE-DB human TR gene sequences so that V and J genes could be assigned. A later analysis assigned CDR3 sequences and most-parsimonious VDJ recombination scenarios with the TCRdist pipeline. In a later analysis, each TCR beta chain was defined by its CDR3 amino acid sequence together with its V-gene family, and reads lacking a unique V-gene family were excluded. In a later analysis, several hundred highly shared, low-generation-probability nucleotide sequences were removed to address suspected cross-contamination and a sequencing artifact. In a later analysis, a clonal expansion index for each public chain was calculated from normalized within-repertoire ranks of inferred template counts. Generation probabilities in a later analysis came from a VDJ recombination model fitted to out-of-frame rearrangements, and those results were checked against IGoR. In a later analysis, TCR-TCR, TCR-HLA and TCR-CMV co-occurrence was scored with hypergeometric tests, and a repertoire-size bias correction was applied to TCR pairs. To estimate false discovery rates, a later analysis permuted the HLA or CMV assignments 20 times. In a later analysis, co-occurring TCRs were grouped using DBSCAN, and TCRdist sequence similarity was added for clustering within HLA-allele-positive subsets. Repertoires with fewer than 30,000 or more than 120,000 public chains were left out of co-occurrence clustering, as were a handful of repertoires with anomalous nucleotide sharing. Sourced from immuneACCESS, this table was stored by TCRdb with only in-frame sequences that have V and J called. A share of the clones is absent; for the studies checked, an unresolved V gene accounts for under half, and the remainder has no known explanation. The V and J calls and clone size were taken over from that table, and D and trimming were inferred from the DNA. Recorded for this sample are roughly 100,000 clones; over 65% of them occurred a single time. The ten largest account for 7.5% to 9% of the sample.

At the junction V is shortened by 1 base and J by 4 bases, with 6 bases in between. Spanning cysteine to phenylalanine, the CDR3 consists of 13 amino acids. Here the CDR3 DNA is all that survives: 39 bases in frame from base 1. As encoded in the germline V gene, CDR1 is SGHDN while CDR2 is FVKESK. Sequencing input: PBMCs. This TCR derives from a man aged 40-50 years in good health and CMV-seropositive. The V and J segments used are TRBV14 and TRBJ2-3; possibly the D gene is TRBD2, per 5 matching bases. The CDR3 reads as follows: CASSQGTSDTQYF. The DNA sequence is as follows: TGTGCCAGCAGCCAAGGGACTTCAGATACGCAGTATTTT. The CDR3 plus the reference TRBV14 and TRBJ2-3 genes for the other parts give the full variable domain: EAGVTQFPSHSVIEKGQTVTLRCDPISGHDNLYWYRRVMGKEIKFLLHFVKESKQDESGMPNNRFLAERTGGTYSTLKVQPAELEDSGVYFCASSQGTSDTQYFGPGTRLTVL.